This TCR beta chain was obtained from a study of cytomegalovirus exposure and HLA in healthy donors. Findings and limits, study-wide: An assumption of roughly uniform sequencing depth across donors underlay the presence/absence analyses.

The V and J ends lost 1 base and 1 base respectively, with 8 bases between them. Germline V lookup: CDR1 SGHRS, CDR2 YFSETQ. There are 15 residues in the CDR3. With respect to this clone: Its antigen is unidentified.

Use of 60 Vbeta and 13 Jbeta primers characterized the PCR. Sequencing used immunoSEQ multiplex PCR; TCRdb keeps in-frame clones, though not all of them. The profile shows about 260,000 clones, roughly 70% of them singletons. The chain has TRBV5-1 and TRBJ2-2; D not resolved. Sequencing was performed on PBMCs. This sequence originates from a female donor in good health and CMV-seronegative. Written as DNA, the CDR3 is TGCGCCAGCAGCTTGCAACAATTGAACACCGGGGAGCTGTTTTTT. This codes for CASSLQQLNTGELFF.